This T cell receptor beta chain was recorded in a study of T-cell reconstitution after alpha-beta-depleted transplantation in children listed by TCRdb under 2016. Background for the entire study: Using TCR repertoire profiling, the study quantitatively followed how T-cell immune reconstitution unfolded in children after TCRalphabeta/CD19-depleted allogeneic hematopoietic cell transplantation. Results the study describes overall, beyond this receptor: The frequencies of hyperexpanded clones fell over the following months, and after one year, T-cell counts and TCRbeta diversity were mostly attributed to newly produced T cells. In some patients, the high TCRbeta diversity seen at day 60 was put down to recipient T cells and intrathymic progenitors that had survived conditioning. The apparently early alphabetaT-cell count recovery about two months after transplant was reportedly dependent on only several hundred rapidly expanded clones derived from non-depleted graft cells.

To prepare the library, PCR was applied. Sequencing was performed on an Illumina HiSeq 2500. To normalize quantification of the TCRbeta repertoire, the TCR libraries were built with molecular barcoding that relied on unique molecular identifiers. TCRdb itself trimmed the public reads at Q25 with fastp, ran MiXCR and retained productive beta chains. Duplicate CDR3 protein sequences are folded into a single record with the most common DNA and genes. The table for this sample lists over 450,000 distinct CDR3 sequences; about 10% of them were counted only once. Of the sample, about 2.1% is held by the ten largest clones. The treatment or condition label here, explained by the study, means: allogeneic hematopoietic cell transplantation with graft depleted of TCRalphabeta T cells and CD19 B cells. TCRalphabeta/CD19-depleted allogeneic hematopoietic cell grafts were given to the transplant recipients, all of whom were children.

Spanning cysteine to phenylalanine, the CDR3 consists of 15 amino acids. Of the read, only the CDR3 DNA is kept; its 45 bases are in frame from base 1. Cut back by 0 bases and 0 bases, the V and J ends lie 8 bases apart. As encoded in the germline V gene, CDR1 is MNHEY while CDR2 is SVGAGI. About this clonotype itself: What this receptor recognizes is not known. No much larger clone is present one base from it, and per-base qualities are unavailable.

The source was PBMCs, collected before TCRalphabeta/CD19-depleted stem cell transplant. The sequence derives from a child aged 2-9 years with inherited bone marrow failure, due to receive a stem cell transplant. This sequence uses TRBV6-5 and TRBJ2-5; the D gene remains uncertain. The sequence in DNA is TGTGCCAGCAGTTACTCTCCCCACTACCAAGAGACCCAGTACTTC. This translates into CASSYSPHYQETQYF.